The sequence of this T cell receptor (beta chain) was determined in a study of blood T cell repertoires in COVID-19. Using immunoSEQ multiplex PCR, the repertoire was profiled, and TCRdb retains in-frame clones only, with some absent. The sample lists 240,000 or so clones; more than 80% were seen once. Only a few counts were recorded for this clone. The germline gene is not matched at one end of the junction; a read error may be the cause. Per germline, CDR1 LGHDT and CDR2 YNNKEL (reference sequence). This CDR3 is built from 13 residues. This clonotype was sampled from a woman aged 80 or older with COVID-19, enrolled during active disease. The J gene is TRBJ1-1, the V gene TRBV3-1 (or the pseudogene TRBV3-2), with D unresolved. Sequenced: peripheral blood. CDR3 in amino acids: CASTQGGLTEAFF. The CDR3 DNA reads TGTGCCAGCACCCAAGGCGGGCTCACTGAAGCTTTCTTT.